The present T cell receptor (beta chain) was sequenced within a study of cytomegalovirus exposure and HLA in healthy donors. With 60 Vbeta and 13 Jbeta primers, the PCR was carried out. Clones were read by immunoSEQ multiplex PCR, and TCRdb kept only the in-frame ones, dropping some. Of about 110,000 clones in the sample, 75% to 90% were seen once. Study conclusions and caveats: Rare TCR sequences dominated, though some public TCRs recurred in many donors. Reports showed the classifier diagnosing cytomegalovirus status with high specificity and sensitivity.

The CDR3 sequence is 16 residues long. Germline loops: CDR1 SGHVS, CDR2 FNYEAQ. V was clipped by 1 base and J by 2 bases; unmatched bases: 7. In the case of this clone: No antigen is known for it.

This receptor was taken from a man aged 35 to 55 in good health and CMV-seronegative. Material for sequencing was PBMCs. The chain employs TRBV7-6 and TRBJ2-7, with 8 bases matching TRBD2. The CDR3 is CASSLGSAGGTYEQYF. The CDR3 region has the DNA TGTGCCAGCAGCTTAGGTTCCGCGGGGGGCACCTACGAGCAGTACTTC.